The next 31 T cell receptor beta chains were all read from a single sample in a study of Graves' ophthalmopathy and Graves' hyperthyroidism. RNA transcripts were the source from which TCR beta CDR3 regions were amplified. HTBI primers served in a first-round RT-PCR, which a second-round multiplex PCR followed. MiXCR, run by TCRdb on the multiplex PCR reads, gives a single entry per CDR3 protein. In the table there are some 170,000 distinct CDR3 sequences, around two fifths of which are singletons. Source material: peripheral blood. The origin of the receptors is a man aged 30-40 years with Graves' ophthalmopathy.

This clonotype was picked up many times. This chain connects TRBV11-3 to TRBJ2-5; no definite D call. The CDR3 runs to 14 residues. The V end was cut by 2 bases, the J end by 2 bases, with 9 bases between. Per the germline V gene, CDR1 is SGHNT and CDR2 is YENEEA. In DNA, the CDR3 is TGTGCCAGCAGCTTAAGGCACGGACAAGAGACCCAGTACTTC. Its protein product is CASSLRHGQETQYF. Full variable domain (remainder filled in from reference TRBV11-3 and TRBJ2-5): EAGVVQSPRYKIIEKKQPVAFWCNPISGHNTLYWYLQNLGQGPELLIRYENEEAVDDSQLPKDRFSAERLKGVDSTLKIQPAELGDSAVYLCASSLRHGQETQYFGPGTRLLVL.

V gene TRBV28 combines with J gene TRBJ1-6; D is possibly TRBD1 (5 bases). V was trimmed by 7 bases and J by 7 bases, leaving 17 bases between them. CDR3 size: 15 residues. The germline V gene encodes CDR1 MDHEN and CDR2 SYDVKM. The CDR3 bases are TGTGCCAGCATCCTGGGGGACGGAGCGAATTCACCCCTCCACTTT. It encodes CASILGDGANSPLHF.

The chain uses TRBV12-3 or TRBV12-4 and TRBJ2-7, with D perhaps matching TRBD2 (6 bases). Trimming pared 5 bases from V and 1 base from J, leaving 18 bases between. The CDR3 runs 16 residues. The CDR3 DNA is TGTGCCAGCAGTGGGGGGAGGAGGCAGACTTCCTACGAGCAGTACTTC. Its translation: CASSGGRRQTSYEQYF.

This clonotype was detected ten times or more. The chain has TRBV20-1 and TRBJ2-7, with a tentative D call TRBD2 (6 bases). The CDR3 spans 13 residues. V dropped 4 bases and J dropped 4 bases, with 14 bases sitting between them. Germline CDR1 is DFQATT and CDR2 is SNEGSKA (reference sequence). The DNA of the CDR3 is TGCAGTGCTAAAGAGACGGGAGAGTACGAGCAGTACTTC. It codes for CSAKETGEYEQYF.

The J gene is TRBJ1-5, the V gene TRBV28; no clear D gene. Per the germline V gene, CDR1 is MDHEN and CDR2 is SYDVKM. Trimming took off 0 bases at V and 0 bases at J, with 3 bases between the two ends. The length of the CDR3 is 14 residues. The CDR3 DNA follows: TGTGCCAGCAGTTTATGGGATAGCAATCAGCCCCAGCATTTT. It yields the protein CASSLWDSNQPQHF.

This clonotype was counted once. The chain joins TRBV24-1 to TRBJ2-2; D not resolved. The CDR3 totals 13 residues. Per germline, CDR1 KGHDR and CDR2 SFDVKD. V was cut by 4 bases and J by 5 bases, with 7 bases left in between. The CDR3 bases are TGTGCCACCAGTGAAGGAGAAACCGGGGAGCTGTTTTTT. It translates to CATSEGETGELFF.

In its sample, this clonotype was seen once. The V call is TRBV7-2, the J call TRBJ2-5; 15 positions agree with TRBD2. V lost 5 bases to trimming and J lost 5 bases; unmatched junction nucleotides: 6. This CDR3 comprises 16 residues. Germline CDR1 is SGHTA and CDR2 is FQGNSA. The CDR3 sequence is CASSVGLAGGPETQYF. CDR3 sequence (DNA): TGTGCCAGCAGCGTCGGACTAGCGGGGGGGCCGGAGACCCAGTACTTC. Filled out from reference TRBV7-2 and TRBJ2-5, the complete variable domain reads GAGVSQSPSNKVTEKGKDVELRCDPISGHTALYWYRQSLGQGLEFLIYFQGNSAPDKSGLPSDRFSAERTGGSVSTLTIQRTQQEDSAVYLCASSVGLAGGPETQYFGPGTRLLVL.

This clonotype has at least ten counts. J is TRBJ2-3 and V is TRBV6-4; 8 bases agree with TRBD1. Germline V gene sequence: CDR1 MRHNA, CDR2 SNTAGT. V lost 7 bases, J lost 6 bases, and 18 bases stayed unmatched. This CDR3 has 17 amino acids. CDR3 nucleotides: TGTGCCAGCACCTCCGAGGGCCCAGACAGGGGAGGCGATACGCAGTATTTT. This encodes CASTSEGPDRGGDTQYF.

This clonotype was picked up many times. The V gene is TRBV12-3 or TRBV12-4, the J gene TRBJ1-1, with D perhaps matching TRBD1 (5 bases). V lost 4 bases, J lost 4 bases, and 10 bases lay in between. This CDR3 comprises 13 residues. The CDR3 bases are TGTGCCAGCAGTTCCGGCGGGGCCACTGAAGCTTTCTTT. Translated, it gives CASSSGGATEAFF.

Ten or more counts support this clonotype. The CDR3 loop is CATQRLSSYNSPLHF. The DNA of the CDR3 is TGTGCCACCCAGAGGTTGAGCTCCTATAATTCACCCCTCCACTTT. The rearrangement joins TRBV28 to TRBJ1-6; D unclear. V was pared by 10 bases and J by 0 bases, with 13 bases between. The CDR3 has 15 residues. CDR1 and CDR2 (germline): MDHEN, SYDVKM.

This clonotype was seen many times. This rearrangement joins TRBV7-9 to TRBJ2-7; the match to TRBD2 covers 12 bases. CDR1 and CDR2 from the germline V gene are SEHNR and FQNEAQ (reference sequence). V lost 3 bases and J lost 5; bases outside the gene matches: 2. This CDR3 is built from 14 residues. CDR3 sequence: CASSFGTSGHEQYF. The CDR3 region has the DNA TGTGCCAGCAGCTTCGGGACTAGCGGGCACGAGCAGTACTTC.

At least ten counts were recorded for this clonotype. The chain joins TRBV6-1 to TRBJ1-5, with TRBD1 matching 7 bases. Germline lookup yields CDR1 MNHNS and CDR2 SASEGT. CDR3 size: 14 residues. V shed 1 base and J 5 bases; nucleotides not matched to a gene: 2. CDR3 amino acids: CASSEGGGDQPQHF. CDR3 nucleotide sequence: TGTGCCAGCAGTGAAGGAGGGGGCGATCAGCCCCAGCATTTT.

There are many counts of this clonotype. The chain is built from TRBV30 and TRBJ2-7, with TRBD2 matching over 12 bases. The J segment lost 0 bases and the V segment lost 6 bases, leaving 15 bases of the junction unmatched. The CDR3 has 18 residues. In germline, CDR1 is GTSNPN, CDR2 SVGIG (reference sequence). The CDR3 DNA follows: TGTGCCTGCTTAACCGGGACTAGCGGGCTTCCGAGCTCCTACGAGCAGTACTTC. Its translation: CACLTGTSGLPSSYEQYF.

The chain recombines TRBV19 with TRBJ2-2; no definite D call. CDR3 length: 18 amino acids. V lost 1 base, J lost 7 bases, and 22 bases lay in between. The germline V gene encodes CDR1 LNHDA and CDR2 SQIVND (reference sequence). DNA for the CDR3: TGTGCCAGTAGTATAGGGAATTCGGGTCTCCTCTCTTTCGGGGAGCTGTTTTTT. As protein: CASSIGNSGLLSFGELFF.

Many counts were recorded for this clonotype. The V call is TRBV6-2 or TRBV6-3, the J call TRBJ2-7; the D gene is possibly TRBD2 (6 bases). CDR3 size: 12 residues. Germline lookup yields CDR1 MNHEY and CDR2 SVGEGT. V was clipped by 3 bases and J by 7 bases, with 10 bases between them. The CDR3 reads CASSYLAREQYF. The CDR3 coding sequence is TGTGCCAGCAGTTATCTAGCGCGGGAGCAGTACTTC.

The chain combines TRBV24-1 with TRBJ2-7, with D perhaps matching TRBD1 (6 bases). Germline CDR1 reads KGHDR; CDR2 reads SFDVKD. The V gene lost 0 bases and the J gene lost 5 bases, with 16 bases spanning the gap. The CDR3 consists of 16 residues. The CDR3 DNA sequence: TGTGCCACCAGTGATTTGGAGGGCAGGGGAATCCACGAGCAGTACTTC. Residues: CATSDLEGRGIHEQYF.

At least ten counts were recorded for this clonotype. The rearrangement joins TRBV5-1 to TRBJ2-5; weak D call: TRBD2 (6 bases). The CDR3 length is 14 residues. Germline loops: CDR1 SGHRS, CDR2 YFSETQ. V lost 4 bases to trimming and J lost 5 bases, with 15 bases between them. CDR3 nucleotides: TGCGCCAGCAGCCGGAGGGGTAGTGGGGAGACCCAGTACTTC. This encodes CASSRRGSGETQYF.

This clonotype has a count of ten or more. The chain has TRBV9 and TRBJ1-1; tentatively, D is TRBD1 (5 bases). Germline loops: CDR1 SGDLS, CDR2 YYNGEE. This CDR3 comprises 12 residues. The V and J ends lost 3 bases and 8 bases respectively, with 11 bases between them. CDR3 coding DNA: TGTGCCAGCAGCGGGGGGACGGGAGAAGCTTTCTTT. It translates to CASSGGTGEAFF.

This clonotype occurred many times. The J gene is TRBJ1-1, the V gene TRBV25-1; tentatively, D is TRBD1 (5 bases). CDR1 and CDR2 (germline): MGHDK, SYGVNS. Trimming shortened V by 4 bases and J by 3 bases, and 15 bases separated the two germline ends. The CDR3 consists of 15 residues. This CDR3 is CASSAWGGRDTEAFF. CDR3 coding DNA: TGTGCCAGCAGTGCGTGGGGGGGGAGGGACACTGAAGCTTTCTTT. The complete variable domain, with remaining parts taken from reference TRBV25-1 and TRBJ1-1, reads EADIYQTPRYLVIGTGKKITLECSQTMGHDKMYWYQQDPGMELHLIHYSYGVNSTEKGDLSSESTVSRIRTEHFPLTLESARPSHTSQYLCASSAWGGRDTEAFFGQGTRLTVV.

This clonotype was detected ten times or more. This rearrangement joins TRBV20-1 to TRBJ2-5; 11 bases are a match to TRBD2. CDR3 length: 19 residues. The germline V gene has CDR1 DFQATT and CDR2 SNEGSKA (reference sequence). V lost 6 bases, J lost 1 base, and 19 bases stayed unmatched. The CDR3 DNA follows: TGCAGTGCCGGCGGGAGGGTAGCGGGGGGGGACGGGGCCCAAGAGACCCAGTACTTC. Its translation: CSAGGRVAGGDGAQETQYF.

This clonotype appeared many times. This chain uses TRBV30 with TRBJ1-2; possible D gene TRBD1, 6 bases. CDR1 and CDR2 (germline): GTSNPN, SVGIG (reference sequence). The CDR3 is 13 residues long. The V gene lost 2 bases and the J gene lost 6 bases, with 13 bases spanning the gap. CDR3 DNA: TGTGCCTGGAGTATTTCTTACAGGGATGGCTACACCTTC. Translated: CAWSISYRDGYTF. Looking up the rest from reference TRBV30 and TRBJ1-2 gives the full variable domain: SQTIHQWPATLVQPVGSPLSLECTVEGTSNPNLYWYRQAAGRGLQLLFYSVGIGQISSEVPQNLSASRPQDRQFILSSKKLLLSDSGFYLCAWSISYRDGYTFGSGTRLTVV.

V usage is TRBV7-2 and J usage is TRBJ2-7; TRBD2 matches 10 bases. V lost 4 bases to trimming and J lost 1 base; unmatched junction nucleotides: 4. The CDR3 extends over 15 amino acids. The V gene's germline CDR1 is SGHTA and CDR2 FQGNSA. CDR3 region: CASSYGLAESYEQYF. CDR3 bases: TGTGCCAGCAGCTACGGACTAGCGGAGTCCTACGAGCAGTACTTC. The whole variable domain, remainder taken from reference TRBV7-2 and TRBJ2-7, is GAGVSQSPSNKVTEKGKDVELRCDPISGHTALYWYRQSLGQGLEFLIYFQGNSAPDKSGLPSDRFSAERTGGSVSTLTIQRTQQEDSAVYLCASSYGLAESYEQYFGPGTRLTVT.

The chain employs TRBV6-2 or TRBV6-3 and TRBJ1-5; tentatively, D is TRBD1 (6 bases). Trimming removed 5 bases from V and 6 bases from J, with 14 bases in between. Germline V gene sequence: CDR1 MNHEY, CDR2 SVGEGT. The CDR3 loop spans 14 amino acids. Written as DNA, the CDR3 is TGTGCCAGCAGTCATACAGGGCCCAGTCAGCCCCAGCATTTT. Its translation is CASSHTGPSQPQHF.

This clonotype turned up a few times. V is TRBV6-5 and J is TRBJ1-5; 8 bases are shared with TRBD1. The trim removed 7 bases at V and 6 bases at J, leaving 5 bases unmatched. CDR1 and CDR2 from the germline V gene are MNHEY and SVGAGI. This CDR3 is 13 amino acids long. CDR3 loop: CASKVGTGQPQHF. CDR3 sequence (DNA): TGTGCCAGCAAGGTAGGGACAGGTCAGCCCCAGCATTTT.

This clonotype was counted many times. CDR3 in DNA: TGTGCCAGCAACCTAGCGGGAGGGCCCTACGAGCAGTACTTC. Translated: CASNLAGGPYEQYF. The V call is TRBV6-2 or TRBV6-3, the J call TRBJ2-7; the match to TRBD2 covers 12 bases. Germline CDR1 reads MNHEY; CDR2 reads SVGEGT. The CDR3 has 14 amino acids. V trimming: 7 bases; J trimming: 2 bases; junction bases outside the gene matches: 3.

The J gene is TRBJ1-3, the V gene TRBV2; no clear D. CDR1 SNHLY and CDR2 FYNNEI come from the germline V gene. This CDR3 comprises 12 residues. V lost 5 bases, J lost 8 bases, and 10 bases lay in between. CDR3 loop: CASSLTRDTIYF. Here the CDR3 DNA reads TGTGCCAGCAGTTTAACACGAGACACCATATATTTT.

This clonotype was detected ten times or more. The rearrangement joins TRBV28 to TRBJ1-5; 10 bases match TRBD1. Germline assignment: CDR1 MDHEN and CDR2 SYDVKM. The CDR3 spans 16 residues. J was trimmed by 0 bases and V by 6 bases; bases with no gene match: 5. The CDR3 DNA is TGTGCCAGCAGCCTGACAGGGGGCCATAGCAATCAGCCCCAGCATTTT. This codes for CASSLTGGHSNQPQHF.

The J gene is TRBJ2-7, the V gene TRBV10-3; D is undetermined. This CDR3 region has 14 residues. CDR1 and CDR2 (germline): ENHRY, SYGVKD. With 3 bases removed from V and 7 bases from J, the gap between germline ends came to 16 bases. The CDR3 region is CAISESEVRREQYF. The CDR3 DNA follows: TGTGCCATCAGTGAATCCGAGGTTCGAAGGGAGCAGTACTTC.

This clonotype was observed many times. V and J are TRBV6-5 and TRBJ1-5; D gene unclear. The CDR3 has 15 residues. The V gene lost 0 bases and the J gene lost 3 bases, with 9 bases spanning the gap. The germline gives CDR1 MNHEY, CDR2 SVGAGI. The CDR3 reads CASSYSPRANQPQHF. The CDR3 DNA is TGTGCCAGCAGTTACTCCCCCCGGGCCAATCAGCCCCAGCATTTT.

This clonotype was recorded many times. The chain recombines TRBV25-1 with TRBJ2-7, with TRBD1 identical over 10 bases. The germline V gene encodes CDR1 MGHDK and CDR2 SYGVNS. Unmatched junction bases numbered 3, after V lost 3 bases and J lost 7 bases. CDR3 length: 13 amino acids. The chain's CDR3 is CASSDGQGEEQYF. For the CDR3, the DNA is TGTGCCAGCAGTGATGGACAGGGGGAAGAGCAGTACTTC.

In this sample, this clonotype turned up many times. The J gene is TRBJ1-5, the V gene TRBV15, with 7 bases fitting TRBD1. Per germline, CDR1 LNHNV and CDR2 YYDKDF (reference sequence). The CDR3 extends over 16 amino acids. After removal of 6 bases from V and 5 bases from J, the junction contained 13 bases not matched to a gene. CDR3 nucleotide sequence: TGTGCCACCAGTCTCCGGGACAGTGAATTTTATCAGCCCCAGCATTTT. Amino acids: CATSLRDSEFYQPQHF.